This TCR beta chain came from a study of blood T cell repertoires in COVID-19. For the study at large: COVID-19 samples from acute and convalescent phases originated in the United States, Italy and Spain. Sample material is recorded as cDNA or gDNA derived from T cells, B-cell-depleted T cells, or PBMCs.

Profiled with immunoSEQ multiplex PCR; TCRdb holds only in-frame clones, not every one. This sample carries roughly 100,000 clones, about 80% of them seen once, and the ten largest clones take around 15%. CDR3 length: 14 residues. V was shortened by 8 bases and J by 0 bases, with 13 bases between the two germline ends. Germline V CDR1 and CDR2: SNHLY, FYNNEI. This receptor was obtained from a woman in her sixties or seventies with acute or convalescent COVID-19. The specimen was peripheral blood. The V gene is TRBV2, the J gene TRBJ1-1; D unclear. CDR3 protein: CASSPQHLNTEAFF. The CDR3, as DNA: TGTGCCAGCTCTCCCCAACACCTGAACACTGAAGCTTTCTTT.